These T cell receptor beta chains were read from a single sample in a study of radiation and T cells in renal cell carcinoma. The method was immunoSEQ multiplex PCR; TCRdb's version includes in-frame clones alone and lacks a portion of them. This sample has about 95,000 clones; 75% to 90% occur once, and the top ten carry 7.5% to 8.5%. This sample comprised blood, obtained from a patient whose treatment included radiotherapy and nephrectomy. These receptors all stem from a man aged 45-65 years with renal cell carcinoma. The CDR3 runs from the conserved cysteine through the conserved F or W. The D gene is left open where the match is weak. Clone size is stated in some rows and not others, as once, few, many or a class when expanded.

J	size	D	V	DNA	CDR3
TRBJ1-1	few	TRBD1	TRBV27	TGTGCCAGCAGTTCTGTACAGGGGGCGTTGACTGAAGCTTTCTTT	CASSSVQGALTEAFF
TRBJ2-7	once	TRBD2	TRBV6-5	TGTGCCAGCAGTTACGGTCTGGCGGGGGGAGCCTACGAGCAGTACTTC	CASSYGLAGGAYEQYF
TRBJ1-2	NA	NA	TRBV30	TGTGCCTGGAACAGGGAAGGAGGCTACACCTTC	CAWNREGGYTF
TRBJ2-2	few	NA	TRBV18	TGTGCCAGCTCACCCCCGAACACCGGGGAGCTGTTTTTT	CASSPPNTGELFF
TRBJ1-2	NA	TRBD1	TRBV23-1	TGCGCCAGCAGTCAAGACAGGGCGAGGGGCTATGGCTACACCTTC	CASSQDRARGYGYTF
TRBJ2-3	NA	NA	TRBV6-5	TGTGCCAGCAGTTACTCGGGATTGGCGGGCACAGATACGCAGTATTTT	CASSYSGLAGTDTQYF
TRBJ2-1	NA	TRBD2	TRBV7-3	TGTGCCAGCAGCTTTGGTGGCGGGAGTAGCGATGAGCAGTTCTTC	CASSFGGGSSDEQFF
TRBJ2-5	NA	NA	TRBV7-9	TGTGCCAGCAGCTTAGGTTCTCCTCTGATGGAGACCCAGTACTTC	CASSLGSPLMETQYF
TRBJ2-1	NA	NA	TRBV10-3	TGTGCCAGCAGTTACGAACAGGCTTGGGATGAGCAGTTCTTC	CASSYEQAWDEQFF
TRBJ1-2	NA	NA	TRBV18	TGTGCCAGCTCACCACCAGGGGGCTATGGCTACACCTTC	CASSPPGGYGYTF
TRBJ2-7	NA	TRBD2	TRBV5-6	TGTGCCAGCAGCGAGACCGGGACTAGCTACGAGCAGTACTTC	CASSETGTSYEQYF
TRBJ2-3	NA	TRBD2	TRBV6-6	TGTGCCGGCGGGACTAGCGGGAGAGATACGCAGTATTTT	CAGGTSGRDTQYF
TRBJ2-2	NA	TRBD1	TRBV6-5	TGTGCCACCAGTAGGGGGCATGGGAACACCGGGGAGCTGTTTTTT	CATSRGHGNTGELFF
TRBJ2-1	NA	NA	TRBV28	TGTGCCAGCAGTCCGCCGACTAGTATGGGGGATGAGCAGTTCTTC	CASSPPTSMGDEQFF
TRBJ2-3	NA	TRBD2	TRBV6-5	TGTGCCAGCAGTAGGGCTAGCGGGGCCAGGGATACGCAGTATTTT	CASSRASGARDTQYF
TRBJ2-1	NA	NA	TRBV9	TGTGCCAGCAGCCCCCGATCAAGCTACAATGAGCAGTTCTTC	CASSPRSSYNEQFF
TRBJ1-5	few	TRBD1	TRBV2	TGTGCCAGCAGACGACAGGGAAGTGATCAGCCCCAGCATTTT	CASRRQGSDQPQHF
TRBJ2-3	NA	NA	TRBV5-4	TGTGCCAGCAGCCCCGGCCCTAGTGCTAGCACAGATACGCAGTATTTT	CASSPGPSASTDTQYF
TRBJ1-2	NA	NA	TRBV30	TGTGCCTGGAGTCCCAGGGGCGATAACTATGGCTACACCTTC	CAWSPRGDNYGYTF
TRBJ2-5	NA	NA	TRBV18	TGTGCCAGCTCACCACGGAGGGAAGAGACCCAGTACTTC	CASSPRREETQYF
TRBJ1-5	NA	TRBD1	TRBV2	TGTGCCAGCAGTGGGACAGGGGGCAATCAGCCCCAGCATTTT	CASSGTGGNQPQHF
TRBJ1-4	NA	NA	TRBV5-4	TGTGCCAGCCTTCCAAAGCGGGGGGCGGATGAAAAACTGTTTTTT	CASLPKRGADEKLFF
TRBJ1-1	few	NA	TRBV5-1	TGCGCCAGCAGCTTGGCCCCACCGTTGAACACTGAAGCTTTCTTT	CASSLAPPLNTEAFF
TRBJ1-4	few	TRBD1	TRBV4-1	TGCGCCAGCAGCCCCCTGGGACAGGAATTCAAAAAACTGTTTTTT	CASSPLGQEFKKLFF
TRBJ1-5	NA	NA	TRBV27	TGTGCCAGCAGTTTAAGGGGAACGAGCGGGCAGCCCCAGCATTTT	CASSLRGTSGQPQHF
TRBJ1-1	NA	NA	TRBV28	TGTGCCAGCAGTAACCCAGGCCCCAGGGTAGGGGTCACTGAAGCTTTCTTT	CASSNPGPRVGVTEAFF
TRBJ1-6	NA	NA	TRBV5-4	TGTGCCAGCAGCCTACAAACTGGGAACTATAATTCACCCCTCCACTTT	CASSLQTGNYNSPLHF
TRBJ1-3	NA	TRBD1	TRBV9	TGTGCCAGCAACCCTACAGGGGAACGTGGAAACACCATATATTTT	CASNPTGERGNTIYF
TRBJ1-2	NA	TRBD1	TRBV19	TGTGCCAGTAGTTCGGGACAGTCCTATGGCTACACCTTC	CASSSGQSYGYTF
TRBJ1-5	NA	NA	TRBV19	TGTGCCAGTACCCCCCAACTACCGTCCTCGGGTCAGCCCCAGCATTTT	CASTPQLPSSGQPQHF
TRBJ1-5	NA	TRBD1	TRBV7-2	TGTGCCAGCAGCACAGGGGGAAATCAGCCCCAGCATTTT	CASSTGGNQPQHF
TRBJ1-1	NA	NA	TRBV7-2	TGTGCCAGCAGCACGACCCCGTTTCTTGACACTGAAGCTTTCTTT	CASSTTPFLDTEAFF
TRBJ1-1	NA	NA	TRBV7-9	TGTGCCAGCAGCTTGGGGACGGATAACACTGAAGCTTTCTTT	CASSLGTDNTEAFF
TRBJ2-7	NA	TRBD2	TRBV2	TGTGCCAGCAGGCCTAGACCTGGGGGACTAGCGGGGGCCTACGAGCAGTACTTC	CASRPRPGGLAGAYEQYF
TRBJ2-1	NA	TRBD2	TRBV10-1	TGCGCCAGCAGTCCAATAGCGGGAGGCTACTCCTACAATGAGCAGTTCTTC	CASSPIAGGYSYNEQFF
TRBJ1-2	NA	NA	TRBV5-4	TGTGCCAGCAGCTTGGCCCTGGCAGGGTCTAAGGGTGGCTACACCTTC	CASSLALAGSKGGYTF
TRBJ2-1	NA	TRBD2	TRBV5-1	TGCGCCAGCAGCTGGCAACTAGCGGGAGGGTACAATGAGCAGTTCTTC	CASSWQLAGGYNEQFF
TRBJ1-1	NA	NA	TRBV19	TGTGCCAGTCAGTCCGGAGAGGGACCCACTGAAGCTTTCTTT	CASQSGEGPTEAFF
TRBJ1-2	NA	NA	TRBV21-1	TGTGCCGGGGAGTCTAACCGGGACAGGAGAGATTATGGCTACACCTTC	CAGESNRDRRDYGYTF
TRBJ2-6	NA	NA	TRBV7-5	TGTGCCAGAAGCTGCCGGGACACCCACTCTGGGGCCAACGTCCTGACTTTC	CARSCRDTHSGANVLTF
TRBJ2-7	NA	NA	TRBV5-1	TGCGCCAGCAGCTTCGGGGGAAGCGAGCAGTACTTC	CASSFGGSEQYF
TRBJ2-2	NA	NA	TRBV5-1	TGCGCCAGCAGCTTGAACGCGGGTGGCACCGGGGAGCTGTTTTTT	CASSLNAGGTGELFF
TRBJ1-1	once	TRBD1	TRBV5-4	TGTGCCAGCAGCACCGGGACAGGGGGCTTGAACACTGAAGCTTTCTTT	CASSTGTGGLNTEAFF
TRBJ1-2	NA	NA	TRBV25-1	TGTGCCAGACGACACTGCGTATGGTATGGCTACACCTTC	CARRHCVWYGYTF